This TCR beta chain was sequenced during a study of blood T cell repertoires in COVID-19. Overall study: Material from acute and convalescent COVID-19 was sourced from the United States, Italy and Spain. T cells, B-cell-depleted T cells, or PBMCs supplied cDNA or gDNA.

In the original workflow: Counts of nucleated cells, estimated from reference gene primer amplification, were obtained. Produced via immunoSEQ multiplex PCR; TCRdb's table is partial and in-frame only. For V, J and clone size, that table is used; D and trimming come from the DNA. The data show tens of thousands of clones, 86% seen once. Germline-derived CDR1 and CDR2 are MRHNA and SNTAGT. Trimming took 4 bases from V and 9 from J; bases not matched to a gene: 12. The length of the CDR3 is 16 residues. The clonotype originates from a woman aged 80 or older with acute or convalescent COVID-19. Sequencing was performed on peripheral blood. The chain uses TRBV6-4 and TRBJ2-1, with 10 bases matching TRBD2. CDR3 region: CASSVGASGRWGEQFF. CDR3 sequence (DNA): TGTGCCAGCAGTGTAGGGGCTAGCGGGAGATGGGGTGAGCAGTTCTTC.